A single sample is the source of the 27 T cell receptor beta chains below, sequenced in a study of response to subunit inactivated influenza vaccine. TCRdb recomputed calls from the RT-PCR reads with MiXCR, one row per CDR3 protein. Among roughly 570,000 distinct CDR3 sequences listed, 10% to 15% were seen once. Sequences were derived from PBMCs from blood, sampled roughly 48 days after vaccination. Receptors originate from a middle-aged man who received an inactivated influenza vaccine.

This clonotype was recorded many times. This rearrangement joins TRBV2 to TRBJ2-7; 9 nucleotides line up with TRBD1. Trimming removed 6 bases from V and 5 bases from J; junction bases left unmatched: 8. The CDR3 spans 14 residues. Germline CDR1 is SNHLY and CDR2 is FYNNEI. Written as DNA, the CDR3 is TGTGCCAGCAGCCGTGGGGACAGGGTGGACGAGCAGTACTTC. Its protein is CASSRGDRVDEQYF.

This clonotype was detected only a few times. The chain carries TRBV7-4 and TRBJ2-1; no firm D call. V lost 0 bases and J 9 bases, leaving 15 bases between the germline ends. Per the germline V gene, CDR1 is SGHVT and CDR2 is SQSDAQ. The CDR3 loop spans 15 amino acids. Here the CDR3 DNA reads TGTGCCAGCAGCTTAGCGCAGGACCTCGGCGGTGAGCAGTTCTTC. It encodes CASSLAQDLGGEQFF.

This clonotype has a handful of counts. CDR3 coding DNA: TGTGCCAGCAGCCTCGACAGACCGGCAACTAATGAAAAACTGTTTTTT. Encoded protein: CASSLDRPATNEKLFF. The chain employs TRBV4-2 and TRBJ1-4, with D maybe TRBD1 (5 bases). The germline V gene encodes CDR1 LGHNA and CDR2 YNFKEQ. The CDR3 is made up of 16 amino acids. Trimming cost V 4 bases and J 0 bases, with 12 bases left between them.

CDR3 sequence (DNA): TGTGCCAGCAGCCAAAGCCAGGGGACCGGGGAGCTGTTTTTT. Protein: CASSQSQGTGELFF. The chain carries TRBV7-2 and TRBJ2-2; TRBD1 might be the D (6 bases). The CDR3 sequence is 14 residues long. The ends were cut back, 5 bases at V and 5 bases at J, with 12 bases in the middle. Germline V lookup: CDR1 SGHTA, CDR2 FQGNSA.

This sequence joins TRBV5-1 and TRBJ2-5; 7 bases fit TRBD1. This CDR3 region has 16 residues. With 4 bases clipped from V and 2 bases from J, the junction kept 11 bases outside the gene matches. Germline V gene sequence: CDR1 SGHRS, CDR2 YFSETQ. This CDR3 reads CASSPDPQGTQETQYF. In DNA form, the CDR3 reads TGCGCCAGCAGCCCGGACCCACAGGGGACACAAGAGACCCAGTACTTC. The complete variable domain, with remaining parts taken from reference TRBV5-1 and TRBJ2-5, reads KAGVTQTPRYLIKTRGQQVTLSCSPISGHRSVSWYQQTPGQGLQFLFEYFSETQRNKGNFPGRFSGRQFSNSRSEMNVSTLELGDSALYLCASSPDPQGTQETQYFGPGTRLLVL.

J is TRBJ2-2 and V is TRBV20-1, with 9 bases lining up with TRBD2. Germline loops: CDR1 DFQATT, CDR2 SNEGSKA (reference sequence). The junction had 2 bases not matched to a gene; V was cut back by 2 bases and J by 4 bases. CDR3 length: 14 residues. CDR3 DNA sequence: TGCAGTGCTAGACTAGCGGGGAGCACCGGGGAGCTGTTTTTT. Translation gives CSARLAGSTGELFF.

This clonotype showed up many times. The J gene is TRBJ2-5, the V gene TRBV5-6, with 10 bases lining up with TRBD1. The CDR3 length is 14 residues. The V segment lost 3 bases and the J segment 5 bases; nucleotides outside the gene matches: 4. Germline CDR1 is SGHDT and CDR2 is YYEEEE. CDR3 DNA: TGTGCCAGCAGCTACGGGACAGGGGTCGAGACCCAGTACTTC. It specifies CASSYGTGVETQYF.

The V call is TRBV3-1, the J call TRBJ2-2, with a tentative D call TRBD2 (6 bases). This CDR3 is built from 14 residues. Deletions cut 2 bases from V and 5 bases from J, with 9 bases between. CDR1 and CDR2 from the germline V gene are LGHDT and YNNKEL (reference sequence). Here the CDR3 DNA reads TGTGCCAGCAGCCAATTCGGGGGTACCGGGGAGCTGTTTTTT. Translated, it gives CASSQFGGTGELFF.

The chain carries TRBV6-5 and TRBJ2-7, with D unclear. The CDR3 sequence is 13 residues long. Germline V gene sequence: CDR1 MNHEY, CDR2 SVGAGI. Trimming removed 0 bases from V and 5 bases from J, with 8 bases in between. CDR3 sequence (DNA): TGTGCCAGCAGTTACTCGAGTACAGACGAGCAGTACTTC. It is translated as CASSYSSTDEQYF.

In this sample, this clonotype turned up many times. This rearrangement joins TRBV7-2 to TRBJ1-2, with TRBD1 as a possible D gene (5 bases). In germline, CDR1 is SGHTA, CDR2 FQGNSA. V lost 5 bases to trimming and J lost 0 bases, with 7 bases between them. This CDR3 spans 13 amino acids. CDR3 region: CASSPDTNYGYTF. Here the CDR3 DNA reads TGTGCCAGCAGCCCGGACACTAACTATGGCTACACCTTC.

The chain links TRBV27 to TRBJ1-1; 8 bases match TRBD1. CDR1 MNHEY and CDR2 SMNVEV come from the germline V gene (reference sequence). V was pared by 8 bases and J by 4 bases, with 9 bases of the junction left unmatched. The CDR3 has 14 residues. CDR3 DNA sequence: TGTGCCAGCGGACCGGACAGGGAAGCCACTGAAGCTTTCTTT. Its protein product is CASGPDREATEAFF.

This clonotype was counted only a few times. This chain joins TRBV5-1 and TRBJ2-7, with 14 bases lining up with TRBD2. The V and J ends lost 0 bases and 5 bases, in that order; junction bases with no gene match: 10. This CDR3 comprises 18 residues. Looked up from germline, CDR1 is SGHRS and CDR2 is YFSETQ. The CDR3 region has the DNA TGCGCCAGCAGCTTGGCGACTAGCGGGAGGGCCGCCAGGAACGAGCAGTACTTC. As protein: CASSLATSGRAARNEQYF.

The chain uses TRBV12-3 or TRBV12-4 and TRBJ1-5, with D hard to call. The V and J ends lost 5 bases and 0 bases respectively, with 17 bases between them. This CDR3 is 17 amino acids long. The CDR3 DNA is TGTGCCAGCAGTCTGGCCCCTTGGTCAGATAGCAATCAGCCCCAGCATTTT. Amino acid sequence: CASSLAPWSDSNQPQHF.

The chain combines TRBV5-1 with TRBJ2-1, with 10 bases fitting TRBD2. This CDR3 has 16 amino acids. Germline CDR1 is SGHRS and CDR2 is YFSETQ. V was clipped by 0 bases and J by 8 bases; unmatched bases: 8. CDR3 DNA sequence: TGCGCCAGCAGCTTGGATACTAGCGGGAAATACGATGAGCAGTTCTTC. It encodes CASSLDTSGKYDEQFF.

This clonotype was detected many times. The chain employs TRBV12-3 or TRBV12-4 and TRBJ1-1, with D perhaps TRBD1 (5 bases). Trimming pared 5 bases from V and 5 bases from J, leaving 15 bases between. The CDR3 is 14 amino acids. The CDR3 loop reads CASSRRQMGTEAFF. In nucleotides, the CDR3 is TGTGCCAGCAGTCGGAGACAGATGGGGACTGAAGCTTTCTTT.

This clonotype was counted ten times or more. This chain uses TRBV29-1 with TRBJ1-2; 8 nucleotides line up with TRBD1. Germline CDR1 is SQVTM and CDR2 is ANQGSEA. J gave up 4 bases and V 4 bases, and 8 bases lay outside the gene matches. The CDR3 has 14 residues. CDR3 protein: CSVAPGGWSYGYTF. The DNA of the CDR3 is TGCAGCGTTGCCCCAGGGGGCTGGAGCTATGGCTACACCTTC.

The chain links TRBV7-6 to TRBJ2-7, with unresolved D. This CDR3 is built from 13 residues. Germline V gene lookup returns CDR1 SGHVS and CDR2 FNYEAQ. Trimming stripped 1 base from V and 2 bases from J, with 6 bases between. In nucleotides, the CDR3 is TGTGCCAGCAGCTTAGAGTATGCCTACGAGCAGTACTTC. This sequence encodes CASSLEYAYEQYF. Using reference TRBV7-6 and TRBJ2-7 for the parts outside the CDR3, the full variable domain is GAGVSQSPRYKVTKRGQDVALRCDPISGHVSLYWYRQALGQGPEFLTYFNYEAQQDKSGLPNDRFSAERPEGSISTLTIQRTEQRDSAMYRCASSLEYAYEQYFGPGTRLTVT.

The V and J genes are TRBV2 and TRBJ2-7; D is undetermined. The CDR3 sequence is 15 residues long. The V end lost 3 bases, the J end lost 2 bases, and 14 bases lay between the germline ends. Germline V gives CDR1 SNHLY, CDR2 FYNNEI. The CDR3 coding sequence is TGTGCCAGCAGTGATTCGGGCTTCGACCCCTACGAGCAGTACTTC. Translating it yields CASSDSGFDPYEQYF.

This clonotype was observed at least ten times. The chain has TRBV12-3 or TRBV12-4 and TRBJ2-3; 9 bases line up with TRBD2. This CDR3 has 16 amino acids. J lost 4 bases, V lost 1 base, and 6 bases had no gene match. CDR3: CASSLEAGGQSDTQYF. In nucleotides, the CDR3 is TGTGCCAGCAGTTTAGAGGCGGGGGGGCAATCAGATACGCAGTATTTT.

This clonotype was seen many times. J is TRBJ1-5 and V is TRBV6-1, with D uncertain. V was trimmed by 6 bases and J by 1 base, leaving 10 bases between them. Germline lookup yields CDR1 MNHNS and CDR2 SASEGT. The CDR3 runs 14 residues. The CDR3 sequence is CASSARRSNQPQHF. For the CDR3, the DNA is TGTGCCAGCAGCGCTAGGAGGAGCAATCAGCCCCAGCATTTT.

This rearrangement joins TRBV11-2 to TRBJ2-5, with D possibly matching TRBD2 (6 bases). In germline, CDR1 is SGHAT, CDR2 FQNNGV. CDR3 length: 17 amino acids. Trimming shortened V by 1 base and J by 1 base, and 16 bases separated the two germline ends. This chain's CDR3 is CASSLVGGVRFQETQYF. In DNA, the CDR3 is TGTGCCAGCAGCTTAGTCGGCGGGGTCCGATTCCAAGAGACCCAGTACTTC.

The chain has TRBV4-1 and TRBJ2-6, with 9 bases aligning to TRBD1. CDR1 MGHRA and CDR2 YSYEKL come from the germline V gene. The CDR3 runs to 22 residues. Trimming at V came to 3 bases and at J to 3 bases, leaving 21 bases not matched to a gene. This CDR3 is CASSHLPSVFGTGSYGANVLTF. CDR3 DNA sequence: TGCGCCAGCAGCCATCTCCCCTCTGTATTCGGGACAGGGAGCTATGGGGCCAACGTCCTGACTTTC.

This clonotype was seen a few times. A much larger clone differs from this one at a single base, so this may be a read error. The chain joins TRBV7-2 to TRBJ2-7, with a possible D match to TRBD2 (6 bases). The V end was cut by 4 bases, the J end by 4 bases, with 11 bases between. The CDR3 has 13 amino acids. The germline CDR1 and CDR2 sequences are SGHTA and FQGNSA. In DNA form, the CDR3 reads TGTGCCAGCAGCTGCCGGGAGAGGTACGAGCAGTACTTC. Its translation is CASSCRERYEQYF.

DNA of the CDR3: TGCAGTGCTACGAGACAGGGGATTAGCACAGATACGCAGTATTTT. It yields the protein CSATRQGISTDTQYF. V is TRBV20-1 and J is TRBJ2-3; 8 bases match TRBD1. J lost 0 bases, V lost 4 bases, and 6 bases had no gene match. The CDR3 has 15 amino acids. CDR1 DFQATT and CDR2 SNEGSKA come from the germline V gene (reference sequence).

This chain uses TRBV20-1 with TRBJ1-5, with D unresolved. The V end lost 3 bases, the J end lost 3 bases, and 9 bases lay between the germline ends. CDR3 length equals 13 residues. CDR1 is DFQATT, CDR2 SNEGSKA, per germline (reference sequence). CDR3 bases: TGCAGTGCTAGGCACGGAAACAATCAGCCCCAGCATTTT. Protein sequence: CSARHGNNQPQHF.

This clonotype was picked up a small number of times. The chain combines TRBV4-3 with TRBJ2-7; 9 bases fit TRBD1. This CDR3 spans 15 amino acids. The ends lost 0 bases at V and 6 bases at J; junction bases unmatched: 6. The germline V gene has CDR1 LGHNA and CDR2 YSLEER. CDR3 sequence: CASSQDYWTGVEQYF. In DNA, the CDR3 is TGCGCCAGCAGCCAAGATTACTGGACAGGGGTCGAGCAGTACTTC.

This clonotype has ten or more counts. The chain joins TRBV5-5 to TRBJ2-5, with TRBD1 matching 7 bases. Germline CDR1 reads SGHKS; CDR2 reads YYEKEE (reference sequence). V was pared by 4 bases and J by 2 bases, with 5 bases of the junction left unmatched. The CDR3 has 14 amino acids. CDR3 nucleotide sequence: TGTGCCAGCAGCGAAGGGACAGTACAAGAGACCCAGTACTTC. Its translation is CASSEGTVQETQYF. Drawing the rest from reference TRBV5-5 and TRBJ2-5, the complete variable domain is DAGVTQSPTHLIKTRGQQVTLRCSPISGHKSVSWYQQVLGQGPQFIFQYYEKEERGRGNFPDRFSARQFPNYSSELNVNALLLGDSALYLCASSEGTVQETQYFGPGTRLLVL.